This entry lists 5 T cell receptor beta chains sequenced from one sample in a study. TCRdb reanalysed the 5' RACE reads using MiXCR and keeps one entry per CDR3 protein. This sample has about 62,000 distinct CDR3 sequences, with under 35% found just once. What was sequenced was tumor-infiltrating naive CD4+ T cells sorted from the breast tumor. Subset meaning: naive CD4+ T cells, CD4+CD45RA+CD25-. Receptors originate from a female donor with breast cancer.

This clonotype was detected ten times or more. The chain couples TRBV5-1 to TRBJ1-5; D call uncertain. Between the trimmed V and J ends, which lost 2 bases and 7 bases, there was a span of 7 bases. The germline V gene encodes CDR1 SGHRS and CDR2 YFSETQ. The CDR3 spans 12 residues. This CDR3 is CASSFTGQPQHF. For the CDR3, the DNA is TGCGCCAGCAGCTTTACTGGGCAGCCCCAGCATTTT.

This chain joins TRBV4-3 and TRBJ2-3, with D possibly TRBD2 on 5 matching bases. The CDR3 has 14 amino acids. The V gene's germline CDR1 is LGHNA and CDR2 YSLEER. V lost 1 base and J 2 bases, leaving 7 bases between the germline ends. The CDR3 protein is CASSQGRFTDTQYF. CDR3 coding DNA: TGCGCCAGCAGCCAAGGGAGGTTCACAGATACGCAGTATTTT.

V usage is TRBV20-1 and J usage is TRBJ2-3, with D hard to call. This CDR3 is built from 12 residues. V gave up 7 bases and J gave up 7 bases, with 15 bases separating them. CDR1 and CDR2 (germline): DFQATT, SNEGSKA (reference sequence). The CDR3 is CSVSGKMYTQYF. The CDR3 DNA follows: TGCAGTGTTAGTGGGAAAATGTATACGCAGTATTTT.

As for this clonotype: One base away lies a much larger clone, so this may be a sequencing read error. The V call is TRBV12-3 or TRBV12-4, the J call TRBJ1-2; D uncertain. This CDR3 has 12 residues. Between the trimmed V and J ends, which lost 1 base and 7 bases, there was a span of 7 bases. The DNA for the CDR3 is TGTGCCAGCAGTTTAGTGGCTAGTGGCTACACCTTC. As protein: CASSLVASGYTF.

This clonotype showed up many times. V usage is TRBV29-1 and J usage is TRBJ1-1; D is undetermined. The germline V gene encodes CDR1 SQVTM and CDR2 ANQGSEA. Trimming removed 4 bases at V and 4 bases at J, with 19 bases between. The CDR3 spans 15 residues. Here the CDR3 DNA reads TGCAGCGTTGGGTTTAGGGCAGGAAAAGCCACTGAAGCTTTCTTT. This codes for CSVGFRAGKATEAFF.